The 21 T cell receptor beta chains presented below share a single source sample, sequenced in a study of HIV-infected patients and healthy controls. TCRdb processed the 5' RACE reads anew with MiXCR; each CDR3 protein has one entry. The sample has about 17,000 distinct CDR3 sequences, roughly 15% seen once. The sequencing sample was made of CD8+ T cells from blood. These receptors all stem from a human donor in good health.

This clonotype showed up just a few times. The chain carries TRBV7-9 and TRBJ2-7; tentatively, D is TRBD2 (5 bases). Trimming removed 5 bases at V and 3 bases at J, with 8 bases between. The CDR3 runs 12 residues. The germline CDR1 and CDR2 sequences are SEHNR and FQNEAQ (reference sequence). CDR3 DNA sequence: TGTGCCAGCAGCACCGGGAACTACGAGCAGTACTTC. Protein: CASSTGNYEQYF. Together with reference TRBV7-9 and TRBJ2-7, the CDR3 gives the full variable domain: DTGVSQNPRHKITKRGQNVTFRCDPISEHNRLYWYRQTLGQGPEFLTYFQNEAQLEKSRLLSDRFSAERPKGSFSTLEIQRTEQGDSAMYLCASSTGNYEQYFGPGTRLTVT.

The chain employs TRBV9 and TRBJ1-1, with 11 positions matching TRBD1. CDR3 length: 15 amino acids. The germline V gene encodes CDR1 SGDLS and CDR2 YYNGEE. The trim removed 4 bases at V and 2 bases at J, leaving 4 bases unmatched. CDR3: CASSKGTGGNTEAFF. For the CDR3, the DNA is TGTGCCAGCAGCAAGGGGACAGGGGGTAACACTGAAGCTTTCTTT.

This clonotype was picked up many times. V and J are TRBV7-2 and TRBJ1-1; no definite D call. This CDR3 spans 13 amino acids. The V end was cut by 5 bases, the J end by 2 bases, with 9 bases between. Germline V gene sequence: CDR1 SGHTA, CDR2 FQGNSA. The CDR3 region is CASSSGPNTEAFF. The CDR3 DNA is TGTGCCAGCAGCAGCGGACCAAACACTGAAGCTTTCTTT.

This clonotype was seen repeatedly, ten times or more. The chain recombines TRBV20-1 with TRBJ2-3, with D unresolved. The V end lost 5 bases, the J end lost 4 bases, and 13 bases lay between the germline ends. From germline, CDR1 is DFQATT and CDR2 SNEGSKA (reference sequence). The CDR3 sequence is 13 residues long. Here the CDR3 DNA reads TGCAGTGCTCGAGTCGGTCCCGCAGATACGCAGTATTTT. Translation gives CSARVGPADTQYF.

This clonotype was counted at least ten times. The chain recombines TRBV7-3 with TRBJ1-1, with D hard to call. The CDR3 has 13 amino acids. V gave up 5 bases and J gave up 1 base, with 8 bases separating them. CDR1 SGHTA and CDR2 FQGTGA come from the germline V gene. The CDR3 DNA sequence: TGTGCCAGCAGCCCCCTAGGGAACACTGAAGCTTTCTTT. Translated: CASSPLGNTEAFF.

V is TRBV12-3 or TRBV12-4 and J is TRBJ2-3, with D perhaps TRBD2 (6 bases). The ends were cut back, 5 bases at V and 0 bases at J, with 18 bases in the middle. The CDR3 extends over 17 amino acids. The CDR3 reads CASSAPPGDRSTDTQYF. In DNA, the CDR3 is TGTGCCAGCAGTGCTCCCCCGGGGGACCGTAGCACAGATACGCAGTATTTT.

This clonotype has only a few counts. The gene calls are TRBV29-1 and TRBJ2-3; perhaps TRBD2 as D (5 bases). The CDR3 is 13 amino acids. Trimming left V 7 bases short and J 0 bases short, with 11 bases between. Per the germline V gene, CDR1 is SQVTM and CDR2 is ANQGSEA. CDR3 sequence (DNA): TGCAGCGCCGAGTGGACTAGCACAGATACGCAGTATTTT. Its translation: CSAEWTSTDTQYF.

Ten or more counts support this clonotype. The chain uses TRBV7-9 and TRBJ1-1; D is uncertain. The CDR3 length is 12 residues. Germline values: CDR1 SEHNR, CDR2 FQNEAQ (reference sequence). The V end lost 5 bases, the J end lost 6 bases, and 10 bases lay between the germline ends. The CDR3 sequence: CASSDESSEAFF. The CDR3 DNA reads as TGTGCCAGCAGCGATGAGAGCTCTGAAGCTTTCTTT. Full variable domain (outside the CDR3, taken from reference TRBV7-9 and TRBJ1-1): DTGVSQNPRHKITKRGQNVTFRCDPISEHNRLYWYRQTLGQGPEFLTYFQNEAQLEKSRLLSDRFSAERPKGSFSTLEIQRTEQGDSAMYLCASSDESSEAFFGQGTRLTVV.

Details on this clonotype: A junction end diverges from the germline sequence, so it may reflect a read error. The rearrangement uses TRBV28 and TRBJ2-7; unclear D gene. From germline, CDR1 is MDHEN and CDR2 SYDVKM. The CDR3 is 13 residues long. The chain's CDR3 is CASSLTGKYERYF. CDR3 sequence (DNA): TGTGCCAGCAGCCTGACTGGGAAGTACGAGCGGTACTTC.

The chain recombines TRBV4-3 with TRBJ2-4; D call uncertain. CDR3 size: 16 residues. With 1 base removed from V and 0 bases from J, the gap between germline ends came to 10 bases. Germline-derived CDR1 and CDR2 are LGHNA and YSLEER. CDR3 residues: CASSQVVQLAKNIQYF. In DNA, the CDR3 is TGCGCCAGCAGCCAAGTGGTGCAGTTAGCCAAAAACATTCAGTACTTC.

This clonotype was seen just once. The chain uses TRBV20-1 and TRBJ2-1, with D perhaps TRBD2 (6 bases). This CDR3 comprises 15 residues. V gave up 0 bases and J gave up 10 bases, with 19 bases separating them. Germline values: CDR1 DFQATT, CDR2 SNEGSKA (reference sequence). CDR3: CSARDPVARGWEQFF. The CDR3 region has the DNA TGCAGTGCTAGAGACCCCGTAGCCCGGGGGTGGGAGCAGTTCTTC.

This chain links TRBV30 with TRBJ2-7; D ambiguous. The V end was cut by 5 bases, the J end by 3 bases, with 14 bases between. This CDR3 contains 13 residues. Germline lookup yields CDR1 GTSNPN and CDR2 SVGIG (reference sequence). CDR3 in DNA: TGTGCCTGGGTCCCTCCCGGAGACTACGAGCAGTACTTC. Translating gives CAWVPPGDYEQYF.

The chain joins TRBV6-4 to TRBJ2-1; D is undetermined. CDR1 is MRHNA and CDR2 is SNTAGT in the germline V gene. Trimming removed 4 bases at V and 5 bases at J, with 9 bases between. This CDR3 is built from 13 residues. The DNA for the CDR3 is TGTGCCAGCAGTGGTGGCGAGCACAATGAGCAGTTCTTC. This sequence encodes CASSGGEHNEQFF.

The chain recombines TRBV6-1 with TRBJ1-1; D is unresolved. CDR3 length: 14 residues. Germline CDR1 MNHNS, CDR2 SASEGT. Trimming cost V 10 bases and J 4 bases, with 19 bases left between them. This CDR3 reads CATAVLEEATEAFF. The CDR3 DNA reads TGTGCCACCGCGGTACTAGAGGAAGCCACTGAAGCTTTCTTT.

Ten or more counts support this clonotype. The chain couples TRBV6-2 or TRBV6-3 to TRBJ1-1; D gene ambiguous. The ends were cut back, 4 bases at V and 0 bases at J, with 6 bases in the middle. This CDR3 comprises 13 residues. Per germline, CDR1 MNHEY and CDR2 SVGEGT. CDR3 bases: TGTGCCAGCAGTTCGGTATTGAACACTGAAGCTTTCTTT. This codes for CASSSVLNTEAFF.

This clonotype has a count of ten or more. The genes are TRBV5-4 and TRBJ2-7, with no clear D. This CDR3 contains 14 residues. Germline V gives CDR1 SGHNT, CDR2 YYREEE (reference sequence). Trimming removed 0 bases from V and 1 base from J, with 8 bases in between. CDR3 DNA sequence: TGTGCCAGCAGCTTGGAGAGTAGGTCCTACGAGCAGTACTTC. Amino acid sequence: CASSLESRSYEQYF.

Only a few counts were recorded for this clonotype. This chain joins TRBV5-1 and TRBJ2-1, with D unclear. The CDR3 runs to 12 residues. Germline CDR1 SGHRS, CDR2 YFSETQ. V was clipped by 1 base and J by 5 bases, with 4 bases between them. Here the CDR3 reads CASSLRDNEQFF. The DNA for the CDR3 is TGCGCCAGCAGCTTGAGGGACAATGAGCAGTTCTTC.

This clonotype was detected a few times. This rearrangement joins TRBV7-2 to TRBJ1-1; 10 bases align to TRBD1. This CDR3 is built from 16 residues. Germline V lookup: CDR1 SGHTA, CDR2 FQGNSA. V dropped 1 base and J dropped 5; count of bases not matched to a gene: 7. As DNA, the CDR3 is TGTGCCAGCAGCTTAGGGACAGGGGGAGGTCGGACTGAAGCTTTCTTT. Translated, it gives CASSLGTGGGRTEAFF.

There are a few counts of this clonotype. The chain carries TRBV19 and TRBJ2-5; weak D call: TRBD2 (6 bases). The CDR3 loop spans 13 amino acids. Looked up from germline, CDR1 is LNHDA and CDR2 is SQIVND (reference sequence). Trimming stripped 6 bases from V and 2 bases from J, with 10 bases between. CDR3 amino acids: CASSRDFQETQYF. Here the CDR3 DNA reads TGTGCCAGTAGCCGGGACTTTCAAGAGACCCAGTACTTC. The whole variable domain, remainder taken from reference TRBV19 and TRBJ2-5, is DGGITQSPKYLFRKEGQNVTLSCEQNLNHDAMYWYRQDPGQGLRLIYYSQIVNDFQKGDIAEGYSVSREKKESFPLTVTSAQKNPTAFYLCASSRDFQETQYFGPGTRLLVL.

This clonotype was recorded a few times. In DNA, the CDR3 is TGTGCCAGCAGCCAAGAAGGACTCAACTCCCCAGAGCAGTACTTC. Encoded protein: CASSQEGLNSPEQYF. The chain is built from TRBV3-1 and TRBJ2-7, with D possibly matching TRBD2 (5 bases). The CDR3 extends over 15 amino acids. V was trimmed by 0 bases and J by 7 bases, leaving 16 bases between them. CDR1 is LGHDT and CDR2 is YNNKEL in the germline V gene (reference sequence).

This clonotype was counted at least ten times. This sequence joins TRBV19 and TRBJ1-1, with D tentatively TRBD1 (6 bases). The CDR3 runs to 14 residues. Trimming took off 7 bases at V and 6 bases at J, with 18 bases between the two ends. Per germline, CDR1 LNHDA and CDR2 SQIVND (reference sequence). Here the CDR3 reads CASTTRGGIPEAFF. CDR3 DNA: TGTGCCAGTACGACAAGGGGGGGCATCCCTGAAGCTTTCTTT.